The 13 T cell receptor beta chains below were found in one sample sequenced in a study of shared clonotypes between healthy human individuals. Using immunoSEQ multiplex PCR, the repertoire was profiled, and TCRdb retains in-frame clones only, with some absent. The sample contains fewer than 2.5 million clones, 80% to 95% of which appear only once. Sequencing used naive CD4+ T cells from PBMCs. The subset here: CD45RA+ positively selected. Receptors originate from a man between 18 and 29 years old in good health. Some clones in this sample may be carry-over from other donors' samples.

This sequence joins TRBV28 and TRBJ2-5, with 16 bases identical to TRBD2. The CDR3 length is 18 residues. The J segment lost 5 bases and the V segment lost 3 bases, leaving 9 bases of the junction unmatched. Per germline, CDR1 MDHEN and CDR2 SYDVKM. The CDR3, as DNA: TGTGCCAGCAGTTTGGGACTAGCGGGAGGGCCAGCCAGGGAGACCCAGTACTTC. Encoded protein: CASSLGLAGGPARETQYF.

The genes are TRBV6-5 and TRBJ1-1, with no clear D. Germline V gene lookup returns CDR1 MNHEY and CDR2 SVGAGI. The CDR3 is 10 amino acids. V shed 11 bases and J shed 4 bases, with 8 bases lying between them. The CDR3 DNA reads TGTGCCGCGGGGAGCACTGAAGCTTTCTTT. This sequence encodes CAAGSTEAFF.

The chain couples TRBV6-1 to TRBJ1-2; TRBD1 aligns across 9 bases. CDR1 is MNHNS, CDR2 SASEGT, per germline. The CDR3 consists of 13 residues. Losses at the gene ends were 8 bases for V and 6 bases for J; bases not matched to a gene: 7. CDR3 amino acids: CASSLQGANGYTF. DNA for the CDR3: TGTGCCAGCTCTCTACAGGGGGCGAATGGCTACACCTTC.

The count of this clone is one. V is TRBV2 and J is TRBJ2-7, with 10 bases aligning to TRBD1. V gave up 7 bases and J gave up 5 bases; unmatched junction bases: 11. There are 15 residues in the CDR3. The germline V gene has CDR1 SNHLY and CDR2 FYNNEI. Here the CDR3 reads CASTLHRDRGHEQYF. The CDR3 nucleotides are TGTGCCAGCACCTTACACCGGGACAGGGGACACGAGCAGTACTTC.

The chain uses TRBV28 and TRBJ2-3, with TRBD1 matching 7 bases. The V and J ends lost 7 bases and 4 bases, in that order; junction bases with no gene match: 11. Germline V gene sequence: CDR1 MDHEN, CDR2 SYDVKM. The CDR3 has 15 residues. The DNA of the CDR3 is TGTGCCAGCATGACTTTGACAGGGTTTGCAGATACGCAGTATTTT. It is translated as CASMTLTGFADTQYF.

CDR3 sequence: CASSSGRLGDTQYF. The DNA for the CDR3 is TGTGCCAGCAGCAGCGGGAGATTAGGAGATACGCAGTATTTT. The chain joins TRBV25-1 to TRBJ2-3, with 8 nucleotides matching TRBD2. Germline V gives CDR1 MGHDK, CDR2 SYGVNS. CDR3 length: 14 residues. With 6 bases clipped from V and 5 bases from J, the junction kept 7 bases outside the gene matches.

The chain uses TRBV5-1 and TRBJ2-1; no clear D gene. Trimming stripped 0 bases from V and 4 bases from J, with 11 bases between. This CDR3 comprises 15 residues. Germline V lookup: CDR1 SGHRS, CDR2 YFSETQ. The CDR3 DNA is TGCGCCAGCAGCTTGGCCGTTCAAATTTACAATGAGCAGTTCTTC. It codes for CASSLAVQIYNEQFF.

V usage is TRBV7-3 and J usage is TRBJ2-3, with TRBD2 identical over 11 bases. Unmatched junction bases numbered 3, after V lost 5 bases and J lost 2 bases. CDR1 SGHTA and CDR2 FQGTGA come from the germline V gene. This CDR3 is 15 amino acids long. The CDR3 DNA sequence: TGTGCCAGCAGCCCGGGACTAGCGGACACAGATACGCAGTATTTT. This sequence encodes CASSPGLADTDTQYF. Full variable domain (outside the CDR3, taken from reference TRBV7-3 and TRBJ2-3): GAGVSQTPSNKVTEKGKYVELRCDPISGHTALYWYRQSLGQGPEFLIYFQGTGAADDSGLPNDRFFAVRPEGSVSTLKIQRTERGDSAVYLCASSPGLADTDTQYFGPGTRLTVL.

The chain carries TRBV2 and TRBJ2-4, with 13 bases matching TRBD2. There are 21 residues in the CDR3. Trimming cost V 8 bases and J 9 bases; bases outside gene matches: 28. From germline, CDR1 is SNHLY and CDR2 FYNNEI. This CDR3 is CASLGGRGGRGTSGRASIQYF. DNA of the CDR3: TGTGCCAGCCTGGGCGGGCGAGGGGGAAGGGGAACTAGCGGGAGGGCGAGCATTCAGTACTTC.

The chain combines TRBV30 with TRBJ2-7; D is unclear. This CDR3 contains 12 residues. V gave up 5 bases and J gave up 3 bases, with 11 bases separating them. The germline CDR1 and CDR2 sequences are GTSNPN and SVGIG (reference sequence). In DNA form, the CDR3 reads TGTGCCTGGGCGTCTGGGGTCTACGAGCAGTACTTC. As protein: CAWASGVYEQYF.

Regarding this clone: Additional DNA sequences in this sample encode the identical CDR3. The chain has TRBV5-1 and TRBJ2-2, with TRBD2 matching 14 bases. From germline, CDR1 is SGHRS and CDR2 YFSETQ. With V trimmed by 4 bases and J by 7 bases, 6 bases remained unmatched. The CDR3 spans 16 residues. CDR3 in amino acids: CASSPGTSGRIGELFF. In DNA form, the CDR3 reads TGCGCCAGCAGCCCCGGGACTAGCGGGAGAATCGGGGAGCTGTTTTTT.

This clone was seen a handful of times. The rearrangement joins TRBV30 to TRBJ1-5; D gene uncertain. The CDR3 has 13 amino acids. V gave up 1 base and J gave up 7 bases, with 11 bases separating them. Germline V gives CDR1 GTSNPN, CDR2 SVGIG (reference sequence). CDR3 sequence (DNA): TGTGCCTGGAGTGGATCCTTAGGGCAGCCCCAGCATTTT. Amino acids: CAWSGSLGQPQHF.

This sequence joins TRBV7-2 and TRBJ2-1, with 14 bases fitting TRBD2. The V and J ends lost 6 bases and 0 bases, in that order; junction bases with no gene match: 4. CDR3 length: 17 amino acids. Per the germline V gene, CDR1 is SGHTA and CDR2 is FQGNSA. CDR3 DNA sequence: TGTGCCAGCAGGTCGACTAGCGGGAGGGACTCCTACAATGAGCAGTTCTTC. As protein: CASRSTSGRDSYNEQFF.